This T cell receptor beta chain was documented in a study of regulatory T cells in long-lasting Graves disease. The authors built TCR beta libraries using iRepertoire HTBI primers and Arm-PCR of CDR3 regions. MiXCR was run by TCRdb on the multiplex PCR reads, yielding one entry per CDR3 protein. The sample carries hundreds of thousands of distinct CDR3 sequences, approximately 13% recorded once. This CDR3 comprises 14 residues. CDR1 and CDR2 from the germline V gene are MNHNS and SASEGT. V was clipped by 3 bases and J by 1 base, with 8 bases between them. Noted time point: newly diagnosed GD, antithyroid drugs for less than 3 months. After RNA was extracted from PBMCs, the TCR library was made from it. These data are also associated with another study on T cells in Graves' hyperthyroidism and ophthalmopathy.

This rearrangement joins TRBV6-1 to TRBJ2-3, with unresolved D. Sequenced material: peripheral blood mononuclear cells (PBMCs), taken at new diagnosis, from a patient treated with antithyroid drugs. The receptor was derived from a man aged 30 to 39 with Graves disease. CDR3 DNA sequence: TGTGCCAGCAGTGATTTCCGAGGCACAGATACGCAGTATTTT. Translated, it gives CASSDFRGTDTQYF.